This TCR beta chain was captured in a study of cytomegalovirus exposure and HLA in healthy donors. General study points: HLA allele associations emerged for some 16,000 TCR beta sequences in a later analysis, at 0.05 false discovery rate.

PCR amplification relied on 60 Vbeta primers (plus 13 Jbeta primers). Data came from immunoSEQ multiplex PCR; TCRdb stores just in-frame clones and leaves some out. The repertoire holds 80,000 to 100,000 clones, with about 67% as singletons. Germline CDR1 reads MGHRA; CDR2 reads YSYEKL. CDR3 size: 16 residues. V lost 2 bases, J lost 2 bases, and 15 bases lay in between. A remark on this clone: Its antigen is still unknown.

Sample: PBMCs. The clonotype originates from a woman aged 18-29 years in good health and CMV-seropositive. The chain is built from TRBV4-1 and TRBJ2-5; TRBD2 might be the D (6 bases). DNA for the CDR3: TGCGCCAGCAGCCAAACCTACGGAGGGATTCAAGAGACCCAGTACTTC. It encodes CASSQTYGGIQETQYF.